These T cell receptor beta chains were read from a single sample in a study of blood T cells in healthy people across ages. Each CDR3 protein gets one entry after TCRdb re-called the 5' RACE reads with MiXCR. The table has about 2 million distinct CDR3 sequences, around 50% seen once. The specimen was blood. These receptors originate from a woman aged 40-49 years in good health. CDR3s include the opening cysteine and the closing phenylalanine or tryptophan. Rows may omit the clone size; those that give it use once, few, many or a size class.

V,size,CDR3
TRBV7-2,few,CASSPTGDLFNEQFF
TRBV5-1,many,CASSLGQTSTDTQYF
TRBV10-3,.,CAISGGQGTDTQYF
TRBV24-1,.,CATSEPTGAGGANVLTF
TRBV7-2,many,CASGHTDTQYF
TRBV15,.,CATSRVSGQGGTEAFF
TRBV25-1,few,CASSGEWTEYF
TRBV6-6,.,CASSPFQQARLYGYTF
TRBV28,few,CASSSIDRKWQETQYF
TRBV6-2/TRBV6-3,few,CASSYHLYRDRVDEQYF
TRBV6-5,.,CASSATGGREKLFF
TRBV4-2,.,CASSQASRALGTDTQYF
TRBV3-1,.,CASSPKAGGETQYF
TRBV9,many,CASSPGLAGAEQYF
TRBV7-2,.,CASSALAGGPQFF
TRBV12-3/TRBV12-4,.,CASTLRALLQSTDTQYF
TRBV13,once,CASSKLTSAGSYEQYF
TRBV6-6,.,CASRGRLSGANVQTF
TRBV20-1,.,CSTQGGAQETQYF
TRBV20-1,.,CSALGGARSDYGYTF
TRBV20-1,.,CSARIGGYGYTF
TRBV9,few,CASSKRTGAGANVLTF
TRBV5-5,.,CASSPHSGTPFNDNEQFF
TRBV2,.,CASSERGGVLYEQYF
TRBV12-3/TRBV12-4,.,CASSFRKAQYF
TRBV28,.,CASSPQGAQGANVLTF
TRBV7-2,.,CASSSGLADQTQYF
TRBV9,.,CASSADLQGARETQYF
TRBV7-8,.,CASSSRLAGGNYEQYF
TRBV25-1,few,CASSDGLGSTNEKLFF
TRBV5-1,.,CASSLKLEETQYF
TRBV28,.,CASSQQGGLGDTQYF
TRBV20-1,.,CSASDRQLGAEQYF
TRBV29-1,.,CSVSGLAWLSYNEQFF
TRBV5-1,once,CASSMGLAYNQKTQYF
TRBV6-2/TRBV6-3,.,CASRTAQYEQYF
TRBV4-2,few,CASSQDLLAGGGDTQYF
TRBV7-2,.,CASSSPGRERSTEAFF
TRBV20-1,.,CSASHRAYGYTF
TRBV6-1,few,CASRPRDGLFRLSLHF
TRBV6-1,.,CASSDVQGWLDTGELFF
TRBV20-1,.,CSAEAPLGDEQFF
TRBV6-5,.,CASSYRRAGGTYNEQFF
TRBV5-6,.,CASSNGQTYEQYF
TRBV12-3/TRBV12-4,.,CASSLRAGAPREQYF
TRBV7-2,many,CASSLGFPDTQYF
TRBV20-1,few,CSAPNPGTSGGDTQYF
TRBV2,.,CASSATGENEQFF
TRBV6-5,few,CASSRGGYGYTF
TRBV6-2/TRBV6-3,many,CASSYLTDTQYF
TRBV7-9,few,CASSVLAGGRSTDTQYF
TRBV6-1,.,CASRGTGGTYEQYF
TRBV6-2/TRBV6-3,.,CASSYIAGGRETQYF
TRBV6-5,few,CASTIGQGLGEQFF
TRBV7-2,.,CASSPWTGGNNEQFF
TRBV6-2/TRBV6-3,.,CASGQGFSYEQYF
TRBV10-3,few,CAIGQGDEQYF
TRBV28,few,CASSSGTLKTQYF
TRBV20-1,few,CSARRGQGGSPLHF
TRBV4-2,.,CASSQDEGTGTEAFF